The clone carrying this TCR beta chain has at least ten counts. TCRdb used MiXCR to reprocess the 5' RACE reads, holding one entry per CDR3 protein. The repertoire holds 60,000 to 75,000 distinct CDR3 sequences, with around 15% as singletons. These data originate in a study of T cells of healthy individuals. CDR1 is MNHEY and CDR2 is SVGAGI in the germline V gene. The trim removed 5 bases at V and 3 bases at J, leaving 1 base unmatched. This CDR3 is built from 13 residues. J is TRBJ2-7 and V is TRBV6-5, with 10 nucleotides matching TRBD1. This receptor was identified in a human donor in good health. DNA of the CDR3: TGTGCCAGCAGTGGGGACAGGGGCTACGAGCAGTACTTC. Amino acids: CASSGDRGYEQYF.